This TCR beta chain stems from a study of blood T cell repertoires in COVID-19. Sequenced by immunoSEQ multiplex PCR; TCRdb stores in-frame clones only, minus some. The repertoire includes some 190,000 clones, about 77% of them detected once, and around 16% sits in the top ten. The CDR3 has 16 residues. Trimming at V came to 8 bases and at J to 1 base, leaving 14 bases not matched to a gene. Germline CDR1 is SQVTM and CDR2 is ANQGSEA. This chain joins TRBV29-1 and TRBJ2-3; 8 bases are shared with TRBD2. The sequence was obtained from a woman aged 50 to 60 with acute COVID-19. Input material: PBMCs or T cells enriched from blood (not recorded which). This CDR3 reads CSSRLVGGGRTDTQYF. The CDR3 DNA reads as TGCAGCTCCCGTCTAGTGGGCGGGGGGCGCACAGATACGCAGTATTTT.